The 16 T cell receptor beta chains reported below all come from one sample, sequenced in a study of control samples from healthy donors and cancer patients. Assay used: immunoSEQ multiplex PCR; TCRdb lists only in-frame clones, some missing. The table lists 100,000 to 110,000 clones, about 90% of them singletons. Specimen: blood. Source of these receptors: a woman in her fifties or sixties in good health.

This chain joins TRBV5-1 and TRBJ2-7; perhaps D is TRBD1 or TRBD2 (5 bases each). This CDR3 region has 14 residues. The V end was cut by 3 bases, the J end by 6 bases, with 16 bases between. The germline V gene encodes CDR1 SGHRS and CDR2 YFSETQ. CDR3 nucleotides: TGCGCCAGCAGCTGGGGACCCGGTTCCACCGAGCAGTACTTC. Residues: CASSWGPGSTEQYF.

The rearrangement uses TRBV7-9 and TRBJ2-5; 11 positions agree with TRBD2. V gave up 6 bases and J gave up 2 bases; unmatched junction bases: 8. This CDR3 region has 16 residues. Germline V CDR1 and CDR2: SEHNR, FQNEAQ (reference sequence). The CDR3 DNA reads TGTGCCAGCAGGCTTTATAGCGGGGGGGCTCAAGAGACCCAGTACTTC. This encodes CASRLYSGGAQETQYF.

The V and J genes are TRBV18 and TRBJ1-5; D is undetermined. Germline assignment: CDR1 KGHSH and CDR2 LQKENI. Trimming removed 5 bases from V and 0 bases from J, with 8 bases in between. The CDR3 has 14 amino acids. The CDR3 coding sequence is TGTGCCAGCTCAGGGCTTTCTAGCAATCAGCCCCAGCATTTT. Encoded protein: CASSGLSSNQPQHF.

The genes are TRBV7-5 and TRBJ2-7; the table's TRBD2 call for D was not verified on the DNA. TRBV7-5 is listed as a pseudogene. The CDR3 has 16 residues. The CDR3 bases are TGTGCCAGAAGCTTAGTAACCAAAACGGTGGCCTACGAGCAGTACTTC. Encoded protein: CARSLVTKTVAYEQYF.

This sequence joins TRBV7-9 and TRBJ2-3, with TRBD2 identical over 7 bases. The CDR3 contains 16 residues. Germline CDR1 is SEHNR and CDR2 is FQNEAQ (reference sequence). The V and J ends lost 3 bases and 0 bases, in that order; junction bases with no gene match: 6. CDR3 sequence (DNA): TGTGCCAGCAGCTTGAGCGCTAGCGGAAGCACAGATACGCAGTATTTT. Translation gives CASSLSASGSTDTQYF.

This chain connects TRBV6-6 to TRBJ2-7; D possibly corresponds to TRBD2 (6 bases). This CDR3 is 13 amino acids long. The V gene lost 4 bases and the J gene lost 6 bases, with 13 bases spanning the gap. Per germline, CDR1 MNHNY and CDR2 SVGAGI (reference sequence). The CDR3 DNA reads as TGTGCCAGCAGTTCCCCGGGGACTTCCGAGCAGTACTTC. Amino acid sequence: CASSSPGTSEQYF.

This chain joins TRBV7-2 and TRBJ2-6, with D possibly being TRBD1 or TRBD2 (5 bases each). The CDR3 totals 16 residues. Germline CDR1 SGHTA, CDR2 FQGNSA. Trimming stripped 5 bases from V and 0 bases from J, with 11 bases between. Here the CDR3 DNA reads TGTGCCAGCAGCCCCGCAGGGAGCTCTGGGGCCAACGTCCTGACTTTC. Translating gives CASSPAGSSGANVLTF. Together with reference TRBV7-2 and TRBJ2-6, the CDR3 gives the full variable domain: GAGVSQSPSNKVTEKGKDVELRCDPISGHTALYWYRQSLGQGLEFLIYFQGNSAPDKSGLPSDRFSAERTGGSVSTLTIQRTQQEDSAVYLCASSPAGSSGANVLTFGAGSRLTVL.

The V and J genes are TRBV19 and TRBJ1-5; possible D gene TRBD1, 5 bases. V was pared by 5 bases and J by 8 bases, with 13 bases between. This CDR3 is built from 13 residues. Germline V gene sequence: CDR1 LNHDA, CDR2 SQIVND (reference sequence). CDR3 sequence (DNA): TGTGCCAGTAGTCCGGTCTTCAGGGAGCCCCAGCATTTT. It encodes CASSPVFREPQHF.

The chain couples TRBV27 to TRBJ1-1, with D possibly TRBD1 on 5 matching bases. V was cut by 0 bases and J by 0 bases, with 14 bases left in between. CDR1 is MNHEY and CDR2 is SMNVEV in the germline V gene (reference sequence). The CDR3 has 17 residues. CDR3 nucleotide sequence: TGTGCCAGCAGTTTATCCAGGGTGGGATGGGTGAACACTGAAGCTTTCTTT. Protein sequence: CASSLSRVGWVNTEAFF.

The chain couples TRBV2 to TRBJ1-2, with D unclear. In germline, CDR1 is SNHLY, CDR2 FYNNEI. This CDR3 has 13 amino acids. Trimming left V 4 bases short and J 5 bases short, with 11 bases between. CDR3 DNA: TGTGCCAGCAGTGTCCTACAGCGTTATGGCTACACCTTC. This translates into CASSVLQRYGYTF.

The V gene is TRBV28, the J gene TRBJ1-1; tentative D call: TRBD1 (5 bases). The CDR3 spans 15 residues. V was shortened by 6 bases and J by 0 bases, with 14 bases between the two germline ends. CDR1 and CDR2 from the germline V gene are MDHEN and SYDVKM. CDR3 nucleotide sequence: TGTGCCAGCAGAGGTAGGGGAAGAATGAACACTGAAGCTTTCTTT. Protein product: CASRGRGRMNTEAFF. Full variable domain (rest looked up from reference TRBV28 and TRBJ1-1): DVKVTQSSRYLVKRTGEKVFLECVQDMDHENMFWYRQDPGLGLRLIYFSYDVKMKEKGDIPEGYSVSREKKERFSLILESASTNQTSMYLCASRGRGRMNTEAFFGQGTRLTVV.

This chain uses TRBV29-1 with TRBJ2-3, with TRBD2 matching 11 bases. V was pared by 7 bases and J by 5 bases, with 11 bases of the junction left unmatched. The CDR3 contains 15 residues. Germline lookup yields CDR1 SQVTM and CDR2 ANQGSEA. CDR3 region: CSAGKGLAAQDTQYF. DNA for the CDR3: TGCAGCGCCGGGAAGGGACTAGCGGCACAAGATACGCAGTATTTT.

This rearrangement joins TRBV7-2 to TRBJ1-1, with D possibly TRBD1 on 6 matching bases. Germline CDR1 and CDR2: SGHTA and FQGNSA. The CDR3 loop spans 15 amino acids. The V end was cut by 2 bases, the J end by 8 bases, with 18 bases between. This chain's CDR3 is CASSLYRDRGPEAFF. The CDR3 DNA follows: TGTGCCAGCAGCTTATACAGGGATCGGGGCCCAGAAGCTTTCTTT.

This chain links TRBV27 with TRBJ2-7, with TRBD1 as a possible D gene (6 bases). V was shortened by 3 bases and J by 4 bases, with 16 bases between the two germline ends. Germline CDR1 and CDR2: MNHEY and SMNVEV (reference sequence). This CDR3 region has 15 residues. The CDR3 loop is CASSFESGVQYEQYF. The CDR3 coding sequence is TGTGCCAGCAGTTTCGAGTCAGGGGTTCAGTACGAGCAGTACTTC.

The genes are TRBV3-1 (or the pseudogene TRBV3-2) and TRBJ2-1, with 7 positions matching TRBD1. V lost 5 bases, J lost 4 bases, and 5 bases stayed unmatched. The CDR3 length is 14 residues. Germline V gene lookup returns CDR1 LGHDT and CDR2 YNNKEL (reference sequence). CDR3 amino acids: CASSNPGQYNEQFF. As DNA, the CDR3 is TGTGCCAGCAGCAATCCGGGACAGTACAATGAGCAGTTCTTC.

The chain carries TRBV6-6 and TRBJ2-3; 8 nucleotides agree with TRBD2. Germline-derived CDR1 and CDR2 are MNHNY and SVGAGI (reference sequence). The CDR3 length is 13 residues. J was trimmed by 3 bases and V by 8 bases; bases with no gene match: 4. CDR3 bases: TGTGCCAGCGTCCTAGCGGGTACAGATACGCAGTATTTT. Residues: CASVLAGTDTQYF.